Reported below is one TCR beta chain. The data stem from a study of blood T cell repertoires in COVID-19. Overall study: Specimens from acute and convalescent COVID-19 originated in the United States, Italy and Spain.

V was clipped by 4 bases and J by 0 bases; unmatched bases: 6. The CDR3 spans 16 residues. Germline V CDR1 and CDR2: LGHDT, YNNKEL (reference sequence). As handled by the study authors: From reference gene primer amplification, estimates of nucleated cell counts were derived. Profiled with immunoSEQ multiplex PCR; TCRdb holds only in-frame clones, not every one. That table is the source of V, J and clone size, and D and trimming were worked out from the DNA. The data show 310,000 or so clones, approximately 90% seen once. Sequencing was done on a sample of PBMCs or T cells enriched from blood (not recorded which). This chain connects TRBV3-1 (or the pseudogene TRBV3-2) to TRBJ1-3, with 7 bases lining up with TRBD1. The receptor was derived from a woman under 30 who had recovered from COVID-19. CDR3 DNA: TGTGCCAGCAGCCCGACAGGGAGAGGCTCTGGAAACACCATATATTTT. It codes for CASSPTGRGSGNTIYF.